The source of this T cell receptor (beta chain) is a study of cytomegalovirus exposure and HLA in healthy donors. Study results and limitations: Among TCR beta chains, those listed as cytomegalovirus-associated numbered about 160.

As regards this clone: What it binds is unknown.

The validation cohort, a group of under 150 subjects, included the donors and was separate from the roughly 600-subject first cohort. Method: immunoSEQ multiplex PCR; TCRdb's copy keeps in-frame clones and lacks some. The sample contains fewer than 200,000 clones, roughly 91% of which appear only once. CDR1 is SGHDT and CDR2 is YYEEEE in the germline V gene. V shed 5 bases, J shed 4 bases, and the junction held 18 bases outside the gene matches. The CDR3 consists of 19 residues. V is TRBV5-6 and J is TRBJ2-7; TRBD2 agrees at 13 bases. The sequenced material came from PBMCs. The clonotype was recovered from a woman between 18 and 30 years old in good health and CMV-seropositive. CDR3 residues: CASRSIGTSGTSLSYEQYF. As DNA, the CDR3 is TGTGCCAGCAGATCGATCGGGACTAGCGGGACTTCCCTGTCTTACGAGCAGTACTTC. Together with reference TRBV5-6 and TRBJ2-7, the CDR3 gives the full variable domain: DAGVTQSPTHLIKTRGQQVTLRCSPKSGHDTVSWYQQALGQGPQFIFQYYEEEERQRGNFPDRFSGHQFPNYSSELNVNALLLGDSALYLCASRSIGTSGTSLSYEQYFGPGTRLTVT.